This TCR beta chain is drawn from a study of OX40 agonist ivuxolimab in advanced cancers. Looking at the study overall: Patients in the trial were receiving intravenous ivuxolimab every 2 weeks, at doses of 0.01 to 10 mg/kg. General study findings and limits: Circulating CD4+ and CD8+ T cells showed clonal expansion by week 6 at 0.1 to 3.0 mg/kg.

The CDR3 covers 10 residues. V was pared by 5 bases and J by 5 bases, with 1 base between. From germline, CDR1 is MNHNY and CDR2 SVGAGI (reference sequence). Notes on this clone: Antigen unknown.

Sequencing used immunoSEQ multiplex PCR; TCRdb keeps in-frame clones, though not all of them. The sample has tens of thousands of clones; 85% to 95% are singletons. The chain links TRBV6-6 to TRBJ2-1; D is unresolved. Sequencing was performed on CD4+ or CD8+ T cells sorted from blood, taken in a trial of the OX40 agonist ivuxolimab. This sequence originates from an adult with an advanced solid tumor such as melanoma, head and neck, liver or kidney cancer. The CDR3 DNA is TGTGCCAGCAGTCACAATGAGCAGTTCTTC. Translation: CASSHNEQFF.